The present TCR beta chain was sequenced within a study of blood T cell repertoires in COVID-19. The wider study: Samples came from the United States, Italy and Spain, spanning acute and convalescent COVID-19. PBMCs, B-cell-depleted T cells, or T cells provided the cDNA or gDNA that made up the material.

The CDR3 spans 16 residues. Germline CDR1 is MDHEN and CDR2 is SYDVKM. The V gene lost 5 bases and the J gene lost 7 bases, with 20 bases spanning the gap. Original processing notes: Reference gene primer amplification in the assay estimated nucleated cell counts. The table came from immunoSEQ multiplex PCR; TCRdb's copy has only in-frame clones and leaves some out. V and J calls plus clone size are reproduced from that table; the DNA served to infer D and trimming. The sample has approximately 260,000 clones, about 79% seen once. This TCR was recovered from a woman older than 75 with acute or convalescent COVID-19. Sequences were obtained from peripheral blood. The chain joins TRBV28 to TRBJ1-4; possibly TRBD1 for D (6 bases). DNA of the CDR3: TGTGCCAGCAGTCCCCCGACAGGTTTTTGGGGTGAAAAACTGTTTTTT. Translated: CASSPPTGFWGEKLFF.